The 8 T cell receptor beta chains given below trace back to one sample, sequenced in a study of control samples from healthy donors and cancer patients. Measured with immunoSEQ multiplex PCR; TCRdb has only the in-frame clones, and not every one. The sample yields 45,000 to 65,000 clones, roughly 90% seen once. Sequencing was done on a sample of PBMCs. Every receptor here comes from a man aged 50-60 years with head and neck cancer.

V usage is TRBV4-1 and J usage is TRBJ2-2; perhaps D is TRBD1 or TRBD2 (5 bases each). The germline gives CDR1 MGHRA, CDR2 YSYEKL. There are 17 residues in the CDR3. The germline V and J ends were trimmed by 1 base and 2 bases, with 14 bases remaining between them. For the CDR3, the DNA is TGCGCCAGCAGCCAAGGTTCATGGGACCGAAACACCGGGGAGCTGTTTTTT. Its protein is CASSQGSWDRNTGELFF.

The chain employs TRBV28 and TRBJ1-5; D ambiguous. Germline-derived CDR1 and CDR2 are MDHEN and SYDVKM. V was clipped by 5 bases and J by 3 bases, with 5 bases between them. This CDR3 has 12 residues. CDR3 protein: CASSTNNQPQHF. The CDR3 coding sequence is TGTGCCAGCAGTACGAACAATCAGCCCCAGCATTTT.

This chain links TRBV28 with TRBJ2-3; D perhaps matches TRBD2 (6 bases). This CDR3 has 16 amino acids. Germline V gene sequence: CDR1 MDHEN, CDR2 SYDVKM. V was clipped by 7 bases and J by 3 bases, with 20 bases between them. This chain's CDR3 is CASTAPGGMGTDTQYF. Written as DNA, the CDR3 is TGTGCCAGCACTGCCCCAGGAGGGATGGGGACAGATACGCAGTATTTT.

This chain links TRBV9 with TRBJ1-1, with D possibly being TRBD1 (5 bases). The CDR3 has 14 residues. Between the trimmed V and J ends, which lost 4 bases and 8 bases, there was a span of 18 bases. From germline, CDR1 is SGDLS and CDR2 YYNGEE. The CDR3 region has the DNA TGTGCCAGCAGCCGACTGGGGGGGTTGGAGGAAGCTTTCTTT. Amino acids: CASSRLGGLEEAFF.

The CDR3 region is CASSLGGTSAAGETQYF. Written as DNA, the CDR3 is TGTGCCAGCAGCTTAGGAGGGACTAGCGCTGCGGGAGAGACCCAGTACTTC. The V and J genes are TRBV7-9 and TRBJ2-5; 10 nucleotides align to TRBD2. Germline CDR1 and CDR2: SEHNR and FQNEAQ (reference sequence). V lost 1 base to trimming and J lost 4 bases; unmatched junction nucleotides: 9. CDR3 size: 17 residues.

V usage is TRBV7-9 and J usage is TRBJ2-1, with D hard to call. The CDR3 is made up of 16 amino acids. Trimming pared 5 bases from V and 7 bases from J, leaving 21 bases between. Germline V gene lookup returns CDR1 SEHNR and CDR2 FQNEAQ (reference sequence). The CDR3 nucleotides are TGTGCCAGCAGCCCCTTAGTGGGGATAGGGTTAAATGAGCAGTTCTTC. Its protein is CASSPLVGIGLNEQFF. The full variable domain, rest sourced from reference TRBV7-9 and TRBJ2-1, is DTGVSQNPRHKITKRGQNVTFRCDPISEHNRLYWYRQTLGQGPEFLTYFQNEAQLEKSRLLSDRFSAERPKGSFSTLEIQRTEQGDSAMYLCASSPLVGIGLNEQFFGPGTRLTVL.

This chain links TRBV4-3 with TRBJ2-7; the D gene is possibly TRBD1 (5 bases). Germline values: CDR1 LGHNA, CDR2 YSLEER. The CDR3 is 15 amino acids. With 0 bases removed from V and 2 bases from J, the gap between germline ends came to 11 bases. The CDR3 coding sequence is TGCGCCAGCAGCCAAGATAGGGGCAGAACCTACGAGCAGTACTTC. Translation gives CASSQDRGRTYEQYF.

This clone was recorded a few times. The chain has TRBV7-8 and TRBJ2-7; no clear D gene. The CDR3 runs to 13 residues. Per germline, CDR1 SGHVS and CDR2 FQNEAQ. V was clipped by 5 bases and J by 2 bases, with 10 bases between them. The CDR3 here is CASSPRFPYEQYF. CDR3 sequence (DNA): TGTGCCAGCAGCCCTCGTTTCCCCTACGAGCAGTACTTC.